This T cell receptor (beta chain) was found in a study of blood T cell repertoires in COVID-19. In the study overall: Both acute and convalescent COVID-19 samples were obtained from the United States, Italy and Spain. The cDNA or gDNA used as material had been derived from T cells, B-cell-depleted T cells, or PBMCs.

Per the authors' pipeline: How many nucleated cells were present was estimated from reference gene primer amplification. The method was immunoSEQ multiplex PCR; TCRdb's version includes in-frame clones alone and lacks a portion of them. V, J and clone size derive from that table, while D and trimming were established from the DNA sequence. The sample includes roughly 81,000 clones, about 88% of them seen just once. The origin of this receptor is a man between 65 and 85 years old with active or convalescent COVID-19. The sample comprised peripheral blood.

This CDR3 reads CASSNILSQHF. In nucleotides, the CDR3 is TGTGCCAGCAGTAACATATTATCCCAGCATTTT. The chain combines TRBV28 with TRBJ1-5; D uncertain. This CDR3 is built from 11 residues. CDR1 is MDHEN, CDR2 SYDVKM, per germline. V dropped 5 bases and J dropped 11 bases, with 10 bases sitting between them.